What follows is one TCR beta chain and its context. In the source study's methods: Reference gene primer amplification yielded estimated nucleated cell counts. The data were produced by immunoSEQ multiplex PCR, yet TCRdb's version contains in-frame clones alone and is incomplete. The V and J calls and the clone size are those of that table, but D and trimming were determined from the DNA. The sample consists of about 43,000 clones, approximately 88% of them appearing once. This sample was included in a study of blood T cell repertoires in COVID-19. Overall study context: Spain, Italy and the United States supplied samples that represented acute and convalescent COVID-19. Sources were T cells, B-cell-depleted T cells, or PBMCs; the material itself was cDNA or gDNA.

V gave up 2 bases and J gave up 7 bases, with 13 bases separating them. The CDR3 sequence is 14 residues long. CDR1 SGHKS and CDR2 YYEKEE come from the germline V gene (reference sequence). This receptor was taken from a man aged 55 to 69 with active COVID-19. Sequences were obtained from peripheral blood. The chain is built from TRBV5-5 and TRBJ2-1; perhaps TRBD1 as D (6 bases). The CDR3 loop reads CASSFNPRGNEQFF. CDR3 nucleotides: TGTGCCAGCAGCTTCAATCCCAGGGGTAATGAGCAGTTCTTC.